The 12 T cell receptor beta chains below all came from one sample that was sequenced in a study of blood T cell repertoires in COVID-19. Clones were read by immunoSEQ multiplex PCR, and TCRdb kept only the in-frame ones, dropping some. The sample lists approximately 94,000 clones; 88% were seen once. The sample consisted of peripheral blood. The source is a woman in her 70s with acute or convalescent COVID-19.

The chain links TRBV15 to TRBJ2-6; D ambiguous. Germline V gives CDR1 LNHNV, CDR2 YYDKDF (reference sequence). Trimming left V 6 bases short and J 2 bases short, with 5 bases between. The CDR3 has 13 amino acids. The CDR3: CATRAPGANVLTF. The DNA for the CDR3 is TGTGCCACCAGGGCCCCTGGGGCCAACGTCCTGACTTTC.

The V call is TRBV9, the J call TRBJ1-1; the D is unclear. Trimming removed 0 bases from V and 6 bases from J, with 15 bases in between. Germline lookup yields CDR1 SGDLS and CDR2 YYNGEE. This CDR3 spans 15 amino acids. The CDR3: CASSVASRSNAEAFF. The CDR3, as DNA: TGTGCCAGCAGCGTAGCTTCCCGGAGCAACGCTGAAGCTTTCTTT.

The CDR3: CATSSTSRPGHYTGELFF. CDR3 in DNA: TGTGCCACCAGTTCTACTTCGAGGCCGGGACACTACACCGGGGAGCTGTTTTTT. The chain recombines TRBV24-1 with TRBJ2-2, with D maybe TRBD1 (6 bases). V gave up 6 bases and J gave up 3 bases, with 22 bases separating them. This CDR3 is 18 amino acids long. Germline CDR1 KGHDR, CDR2 SFDVKD.

The chain links TRBV14 to TRBJ1-6; possibly TRBD1 for D (6 bases). Germline V lookup: CDR1 SGHDN, CDR2 FVKESK. Trimming took off 4 bases at V and 10 bases at J, with 17 bases between the two ends. The length of the CDR3 is 15 residues. The chain's CDR3 is CASSPQRQGMSPLHF. As DNA, the CDR3 is TGTGCCAGCAGCCCCCAACGGCAGGGGATGTCACCCCTCCACTTT.

The chain carries TRBV5-1 and TRBJ2-3, with 7 bases lining up with TRBD1. The CDR3 extends over 17 amino acids. J gave up 2 bases and V 3 bases, and 12 bases lay outside the gene matches. Germline V gene sequence: CDR1 SGHRS, CDR2 YFSETQ. The CDR3 nucleotides are TGCGCCAGCAGCTATCGGGCCCCGGGACAGCTCACAGATACGCAGTATTTT. Encoded protein: CASSYRAPGQLTDTQYF.

The chain uses TRBV19 and TRBJ1-2; D remains ambiguous. The length of the CDR3 is 14 residues. V lost 6 bases and J 2 bases, leaving 13 bases between the germline ends. Germline CDR1 is LNHDA and CDR2 is SQIVND (reference sequence). CDR3 amino acids: CASRTRSLNYGYTF. CDR3 in DNA: TGTGCCAGTAGGACCCGTAGCCTGAACTATGGCTACACCTTC.

The chain has TRBV4-1 and TRBJ1-4; 12 bases agree with TRBD1. The CDR3 covers 17 residues. The germline CDR1 and CDR2 sequences are MGHRA and YSYEKL. V dropped 6 bases and J dropped 8; count of bases not matched to a gene: 13. This CDR3 reads CASRHGGQGAFREKLFF. The CDR3, as DNA: TGCGCCAGCAGGCACGGGGGACAGGGGGCTTTTCGGGAAAAACTGTTTTTT.

The gene calls are TRBV10-3 and TRBJ2-2; tentative D call: TRBD1 (7 bases). Per the germline V gene, CDR1 is ENHRY and CDR2 is SYGVKD. The length of the CDR3 is 18 residues. The germline V and J ends were trimmed by 10 bases and 2 bases, with 26 bases remaining between them. DNA of the CDR3: TGTGCCAGCACAGGTAGCCAGGGGGTAGCGGACAACACCGGGGAGCTGTTTTTT. Its protein product is CASTGSQGVADNTGELFF.

This chain joins TRBV28 and TRBJ1-3, with 8 nucleotides matching TRBD1. CDR1 and CDR2 (germline): MDHEN, SYDVKM. After removal of 1 base from V and 3 bases from J, the junction contained 2 bases not matched to a gene. The CDR3 is made up of 15 amino acids. The CDR3 DNA reads TGTGCCAGCAGTTTATACGGACAGGGTGGAAACACCATATATTTT. Residues: CASSLYGQGGNTIYF.

This clone appeared a single time. The chain uses TRBV11-2 and TRBJ2-1; TRBD2 matches at 9 bases. In germline, CDR1 is SGHAT, CDR2 FQNNGV. V lost 4 bases, J lost 4 bases, and 8 bases stayed unmatched. The CDR3 totals 16 residues. The CDR3: CASSSRSGSSYNEQFF. Written as DNA, the CDR3 is TGTGCCAGCAGCTCGCGTAGCGGGAGCTCTTACAATGAGCAGTTCTTC. The complete variable domain, with remaining parts taken from reference TRBV11-2 and TRBJ2-1, reads EAGVAQSPRYKIIEKRQSVAFWCNPISGHATLYWYQQILGQGPKLLIQFQNNGVVDDSQLPKDRFSAERLKGVDSTLKIQPAKLEDSAVYLCASSSRSGSSYNEQFFGPGTRLTVL.

The genes are TRBV3-1 (or the pseudogene TRBV3-2) and TRBJ2-5; D remains unclear. V gave up 1 base and J gave up 6 bases, with 9 bases separating them. This CDR3 comprises 13 residues. Per the germline V gene, CDR1 is LGHDT and CDR2 is YNNKEL (reference sequence). This chain's CDR3 is CASSQGGVKTQYF. The CDR3 bases are TGTGCCAGCAGCCAAGGAGGCGTAAAGACCCAGTACTTC.

Here the CDR3 reads CASSPYPGQGVDYEQYF. CDR3 nucleotides: TGCGCCAGCAGCCCGTACCCGGGACAGGGGGTTGACTACGAGCAGTACTTC. This rearrangement joins TRBV4-1 to TRBJ2-7, with 11 bases lining up with TRBD1. The V segment lost 4 bases and the J segment 3 bases; nucleotides outside the gene matches: 11. CDR1 and CDR2 from the germline V gene are MGHRA and YSYEKL. This CDR3 spans 17 amino acids.